The sequence of this T cell receptor beta chain was determined in a study of T cell repertoires in cytomegalovirus infection. Turning to the study itself: As its CMV epitopes, the study selected recently identified HLA-C-restricted and well-studied HLA-B-restricted targets. TCR beta signatures that were public indicated CMV infection and matching HLA type. Study-wide findings and caveats: In two of eight donors, the top clonotype was HLA-C-restricted CMV-specific.

About this clonotype itself: The antigen is unknown.

V dropped 4 bases and J dropped 2 bases, with 17 bases sitting between them. The CDR3 contains 15 residues. The V gene's germline CDR1 is GTSNPN and CDR2 SVGIG (reference sequence). TCRdb itself ran the reads through MiXCR, one entry per CDR3 protein. The sample carries hundreds of thousands of distinct CDR3 sequences, roughly 42% recorded once. The sample was cultured PBMCs, taken from culture after CMV antigen stimulation. The TCR was taken from a human donor in good health (CMV status not recorded). Some clones in this sample may be carry-over from other donors' samples. V usage is TRBV30 and J usage is TRBJ1-1; D gene uncertain. The CDR3 region is CAWISWGELNTEAFF. As DNA, the CDR3 is TGTGCCTGGATATCGTGGGGTGAACTAAACACTGAAGCTTTCTTT.